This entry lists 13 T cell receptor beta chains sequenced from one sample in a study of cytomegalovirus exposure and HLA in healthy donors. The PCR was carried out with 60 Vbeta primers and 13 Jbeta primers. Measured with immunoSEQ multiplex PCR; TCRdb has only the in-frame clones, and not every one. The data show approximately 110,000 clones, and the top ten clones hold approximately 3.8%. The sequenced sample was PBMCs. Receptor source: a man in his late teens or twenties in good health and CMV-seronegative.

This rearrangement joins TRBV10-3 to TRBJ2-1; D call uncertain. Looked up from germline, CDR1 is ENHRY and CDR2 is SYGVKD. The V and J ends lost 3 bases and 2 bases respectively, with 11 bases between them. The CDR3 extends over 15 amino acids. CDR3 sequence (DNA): TGTGCCATCAGTGACTCTGGTGGAGCCTACAATGAGCAGTTCTTC. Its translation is CAISDSGGAYNEQFF.

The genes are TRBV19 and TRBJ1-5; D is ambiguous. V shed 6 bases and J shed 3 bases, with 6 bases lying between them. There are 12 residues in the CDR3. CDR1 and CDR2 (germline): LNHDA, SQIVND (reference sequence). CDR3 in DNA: TGTGCCAGTAGACAGTTCAATCAGCCCCAGCATTTT. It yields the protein CASRQFNQPQHF.

The CDR3 here is CASSLAVSYNEQFF. The CDR3 nucleotides read TGTGCCAGCAGTCTAGCGGTTTCCTACAATGAGCAGTTCTTC. The chain joins TRBV14 to TRBJ2-1; 7 bases are a match to TRBD2. Per the germline V gene, CDR1 is SGHDN and CDR2 is FVKESK. The junction had 3 bases not matched to a gene; V was cut back by 6 bases and J by 1 base. The CDR3 contains 14 residues.

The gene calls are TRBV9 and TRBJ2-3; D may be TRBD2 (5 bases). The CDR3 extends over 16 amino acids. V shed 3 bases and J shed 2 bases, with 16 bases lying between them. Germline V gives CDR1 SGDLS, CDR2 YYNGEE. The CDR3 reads CASSGLESGNTDTQYF. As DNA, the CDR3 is TGTGCCAGCAGCGGGCTCGAATCCGGGAACACAGATACGCAGTATTTT.

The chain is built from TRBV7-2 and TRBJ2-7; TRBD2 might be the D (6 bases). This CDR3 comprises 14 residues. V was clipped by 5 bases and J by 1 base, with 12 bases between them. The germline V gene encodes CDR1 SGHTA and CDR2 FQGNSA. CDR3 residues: CASSAGLRSYEQYF. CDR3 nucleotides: TGTGCCAGCAGCGCGGGACTCCGATCCTACGAGCAGTACTTC. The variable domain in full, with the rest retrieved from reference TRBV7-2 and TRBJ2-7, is GAGVSQSPSNKVTEKGKDVELRCDPISGHTALYWYRQSLGQGLEFLIYFQGNSAPDKSGLPSDRFSAERTGGSVSTLTIQRTQQEDSAVYLCASSAGLRSYEQYFGPGTRLTVT.

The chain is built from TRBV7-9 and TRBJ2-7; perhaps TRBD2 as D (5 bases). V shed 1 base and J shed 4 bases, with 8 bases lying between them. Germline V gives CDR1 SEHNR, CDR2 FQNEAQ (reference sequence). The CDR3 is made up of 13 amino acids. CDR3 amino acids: CASSLVSGYEQYF. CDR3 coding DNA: TGTGCCAGCAGCTTAGTCAGCGGATACGAGCAGTACTTC.

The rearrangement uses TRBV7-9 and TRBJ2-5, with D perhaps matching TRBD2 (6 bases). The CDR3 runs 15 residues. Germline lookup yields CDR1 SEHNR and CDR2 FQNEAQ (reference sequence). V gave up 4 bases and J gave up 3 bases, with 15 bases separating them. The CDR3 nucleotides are TGTGCCAGCAGCTCGAGGGCCCTAGCGAAAGAGACCCAGTACTTC. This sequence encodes CASSSRALAKETQYF.

The CDR3 DNA reads TGTGCCTGGAGTGTACGTAAGGGGATGAACACTGAAGCTTTCTTT. This gives the protein CAWSVRKGMNTEAFF. The rearrangement links TRBV30 to TRBJ1-1; tentative D call: TRBD1 (5 bases). Germline CDR1 reads GTSNPN; CDR2 reads SVGIG (reference sequence). V was trimmed by 0 bases and J by 0 bases, leaving 11 bases between them. The CDR3 contains 15 residues.

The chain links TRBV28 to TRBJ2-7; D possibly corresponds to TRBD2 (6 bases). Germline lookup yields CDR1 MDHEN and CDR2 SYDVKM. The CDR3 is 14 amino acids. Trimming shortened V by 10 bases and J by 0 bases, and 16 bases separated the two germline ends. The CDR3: CAIGTGSSSYEQYF. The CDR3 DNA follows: TGTGCCATTGGGACTGGTTCGAGCTCCTACGAGCAGTACTTC. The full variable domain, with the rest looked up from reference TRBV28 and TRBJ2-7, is DVKVTQSSRYLVKRTGEKVFLECVQDMDHENMFWYRQDPGLGLRLIYFSYDVKMKEKGDIPEGYSVSREKKERFSLILESASTNQTSMYLCAIGTGSSSYEQYFGPGTRLTVT.

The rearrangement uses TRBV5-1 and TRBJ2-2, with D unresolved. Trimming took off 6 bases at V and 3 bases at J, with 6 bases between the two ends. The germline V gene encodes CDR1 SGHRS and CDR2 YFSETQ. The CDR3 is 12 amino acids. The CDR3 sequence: CASNRDTGELFF. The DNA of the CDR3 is TGCGCCAGCAACCGAGACACCGGGGAGCTGTTTTTT.

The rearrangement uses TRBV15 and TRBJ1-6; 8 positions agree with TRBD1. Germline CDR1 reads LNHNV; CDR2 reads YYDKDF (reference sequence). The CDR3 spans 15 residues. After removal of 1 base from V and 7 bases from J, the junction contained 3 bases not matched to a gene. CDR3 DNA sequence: TGTGCCACCAGCAGAGCCCGGACAGGGAATTCACCCCTCCACTTT. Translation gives CATSRARTGNSPLHF.

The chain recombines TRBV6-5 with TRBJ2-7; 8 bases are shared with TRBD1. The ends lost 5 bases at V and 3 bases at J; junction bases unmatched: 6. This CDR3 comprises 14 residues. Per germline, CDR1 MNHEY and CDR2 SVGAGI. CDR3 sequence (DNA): TGTGCCAGCAGTAACACCGGGACAGGCTACGAGCAGTACTTC. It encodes CASSNTGTGYEQYF.

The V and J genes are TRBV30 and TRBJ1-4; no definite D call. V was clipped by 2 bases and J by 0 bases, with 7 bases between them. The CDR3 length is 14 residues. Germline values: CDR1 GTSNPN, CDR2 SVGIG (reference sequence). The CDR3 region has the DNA TGTGCCTGGAGTTCTACCCCAACTAATGAAAAACTGTTTTTT. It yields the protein CAWSSTPTNEKLFF. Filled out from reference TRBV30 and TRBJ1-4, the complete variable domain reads SQTIHQWPATLVQPVGSPLSLECTVEGTSNPNLYWYRQAAGRGLQLLFYSVGIGQISSEVPQNLSASRPQDRQFILSSKKLLLSDSGFYLCAWSSTPTNEKLFFGSGTQLSVL.